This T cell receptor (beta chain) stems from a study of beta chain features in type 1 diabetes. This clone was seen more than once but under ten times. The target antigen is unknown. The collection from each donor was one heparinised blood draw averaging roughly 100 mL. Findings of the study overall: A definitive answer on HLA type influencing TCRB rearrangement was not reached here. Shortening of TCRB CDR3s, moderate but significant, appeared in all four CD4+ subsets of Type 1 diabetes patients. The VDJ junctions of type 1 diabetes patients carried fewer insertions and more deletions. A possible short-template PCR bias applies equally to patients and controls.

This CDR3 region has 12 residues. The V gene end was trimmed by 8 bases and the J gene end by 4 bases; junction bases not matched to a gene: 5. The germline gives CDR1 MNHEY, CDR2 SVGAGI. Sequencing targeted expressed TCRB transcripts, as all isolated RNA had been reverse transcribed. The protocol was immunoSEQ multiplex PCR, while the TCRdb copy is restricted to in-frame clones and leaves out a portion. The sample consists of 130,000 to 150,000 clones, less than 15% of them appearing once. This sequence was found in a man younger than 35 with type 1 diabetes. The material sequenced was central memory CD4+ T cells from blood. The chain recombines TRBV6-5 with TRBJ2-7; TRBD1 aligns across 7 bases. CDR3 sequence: CASLGDRYEQYF. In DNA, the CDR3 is TGTGCCAGCCTAGGGGACAGATACGAGCAGTACTTC.